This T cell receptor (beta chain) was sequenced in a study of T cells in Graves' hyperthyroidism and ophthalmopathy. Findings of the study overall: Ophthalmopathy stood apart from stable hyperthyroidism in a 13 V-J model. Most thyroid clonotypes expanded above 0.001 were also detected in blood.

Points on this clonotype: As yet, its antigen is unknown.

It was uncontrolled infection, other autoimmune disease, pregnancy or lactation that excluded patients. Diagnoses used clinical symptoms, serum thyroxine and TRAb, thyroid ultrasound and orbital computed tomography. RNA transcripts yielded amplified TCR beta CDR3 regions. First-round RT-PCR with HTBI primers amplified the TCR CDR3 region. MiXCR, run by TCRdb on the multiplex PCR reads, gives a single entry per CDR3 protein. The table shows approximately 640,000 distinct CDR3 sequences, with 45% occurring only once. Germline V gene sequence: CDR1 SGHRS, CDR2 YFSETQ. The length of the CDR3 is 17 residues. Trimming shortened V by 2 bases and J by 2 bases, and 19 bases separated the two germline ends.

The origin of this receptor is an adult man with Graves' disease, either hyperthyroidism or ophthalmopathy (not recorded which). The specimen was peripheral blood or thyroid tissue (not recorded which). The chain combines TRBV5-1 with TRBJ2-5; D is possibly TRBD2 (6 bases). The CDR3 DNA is TGCGCCAGCAGCTTTTGGGGGTGGCGGGGTCGGCAAGAGACCCAGTACTTC. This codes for CASSFWGWRGRQETQYF.